The clone carrying this TCR beta chain occurred a few times. Its specificity is not known. These data originate in a study of CD8+ T cells in alopecia areata. Findings and limits, study-wide: Normal scalp had lower clonality than lesional scalp, with alopecia totalis/universalis lesions showing this most strongly.

Reverse transcribed after extraction, RNA yielded cDNA as the sequencing template. Produced via immunoSEQ multiplex PCR; TCRdb's table is partial and in-frame only. Of about 250,000 clones in the sample, about 62% are singletons; the top ten hold roughly 0.93%. Treatment given: oral pan-JAK inhibitor, 5-10 mg twice daily. CDR1 and CDR2 from the germline V gene are SGHNT and YYREEE (reference sequence). This CDR3 spans 16 amino acids. V gave up 2 bases and J gave up 4 bases; unmatched junction bases: 9. This TCR derives from a human donor with alopecia areata. Sequencing was performed on CD4+ T cells sorted from blood, taken between weeks 51 and 52, from a patient treated with tofacitinib. The chain combines TRBV5-4 with TRBJ2-7; 10 nucleotides match TRBD2. For the CDR3, the DNA is TGTGCCAGCAGCTTAACTAGCGGGACCGCCTATTACGAGCAGTACTTC. Translated: CASSLTSGTAYYEQYF.